The 9 T cell receptor beta chains below all came from one sample that was sequenced in a study of shared clonotypes between healthy human individuals (dated by TCRdb to about 2020). The method behind the library was the immunoSEQ multiplex PCR assay. Imported from immuneACCESS, the table was reduced by TCRdb to in-frame sequences with V and J called. These copies leave out some clones; in studies compared against another copy, an unresolved V gene accounts for under half, and the cause of the remainder is not known. Here the sample has 2 million to 2.5 million clones; just over 90% occur a single time. The top ten clonotypes cover approximately 0.4% of the sample. The sample comprised naive CD4+ T cells from PBMCs. The label giving this sample's cell subset or site can be read as: CD45RA+ positively selected. The receptors derive from a man aged 18 to 30 in good health. Some clones in this sample may be carry-over from other donors' samples.

This clone was observed a single time. The rearrangement links TRBV5-1 to TRBJ1-5, with 8 positions matching TRBD1. V was pared by 4 bases and J by 0 bases, with 6 bases of the junction left unmatched. Germline V gene sequence: CDR1 SGHRS, CDR2 YFSETQ. The CDR3 sequence is 16 residues long. The chain's CDR3 is CASSTGTGDSNQPQHF. The CDR3 DNA sequence: TGCGCCAGCAGCACCGGGACAGGTGATAGCAATCAGCCCCAGCATTTT.

This sequence joins TRBV4-3 and TRBJ1-2, with a weak D call TRBD1 (6 bases). The V gene's germline CDR1 is LGHNA and CDR2 YSLEER. The V and J ends lost 4 bases and 6 bases respectively, with 18 bases between them. CDR3 length equals 15 residues. The CDR3 region has the DNA TGCGCCAGCAGCCCCCTCCTAACAGGGAGAGATGGCTACACCTTC. This encodes CASSPLLTGRDGYTF.

V and J are TRBV28 and TRBJ1-4, with 9 bases matching TRBD1. Germline V lookup: CDR1 MDHEN, CDR2 SYDVKM. This CDR3 has 13 residues. J lost 5 bases, V lost 10 bases, and 5 bases had no gene match. This chain's CDR3 is CATKTGGNEKLFF. The CDR3 DNA sequence: TGTGCCACCAAAACAGGGGGCAATGAAAAACTGTTTTTT.

The chain employs TRBV2 and TRBJ2-3; 7 bases match TRBD1. The CDR3 is 14 residues long. Germline CDR1 SNHLY, CDR2 FYNNEI. V shed 3 bases, J shed 2 bases, and the junction held 2 bases outside the gene matches. The CDR3 DNA follows: TGTGCCAGCAGTGAGAGGGGGCCCACAGATACGCAGTATTTT. Amino acid sequence: CASSERGPTDTQYF.

This clone was seen once. The gene calls are TRBV28 and TRBJ1-1; maybe TRBD1 (5 bases). Trimming removed 5 bases from V and 1 base from J, with 17 bases in between. This CDR3 has 16 amino acids. The germline CDR1 and CDR2 sequences are MDHEN and SYDVKM. The CDR3 loop reads CASSPRQGSSNTEAFF. CDR3 coding DNA: TGTGCCAGCAGTCCGAGGCAGGGATCATCGAACACTGAAGCTTTCTTT. Looking up the rest from reference TRBV28 and TRBJ1-1 gives the full variable domain: DVKVTQSSRYLVKRTGEKVFLECVQDMDHENMFWYRQDPGLGLRLIYFSYDVKMKEKGDIPEGYSVSREKKERFSLILESASTNQTSMYLCASSPRQGSSNTEAFFGQGTRLTVV.

This chain uses TRBV7-2 with TRBJ2-5, with no clear D. Germline V gene lookup returns CDR1 SGHTA and CDR2 FQGNSA. CDR3 length equals 14 residues. V was trimmed by 1 base and J by 9 bases, leaving 15 bases between them. The DNA for the CDR3 is TGTGCCAGCAGCTTAGGACCCTCTCAGGCGGCCCAGTACTTC. Residues: CASSLGPSQAAQYF.

The CDR3 spells CASSSTGGADTEAFF. The CDR3 nucleotides read TGTGCCAGTAGTTCGACAGGGGGCGCGGACACTGAAGCTTTCTTT. This chain connects TRBV19 to TRBJ1-1; 10 positions match TRBD1. Looked up from germline, CDR1 is LNHDA and CDR2 is SQIVND (reference sequence). The CDR3 runs 15 residues. V lost 5 bases and J lost 3; bases outside the gene matches: 6.

This clone was detected only once. The chain carries TRBV10-1 and TRBJ2-5, with D unresolved. The CDR3 is made up of 14 amino acids. Germline lookup yields CDR1 WNHNN and CDR2 SYGVQD (reference sequence). Between the trimmed V and J ends, which lost 4 bases and 3 bases, there was a span of 12 bases. The CDR3 protein is CASSGRSDEETQYF. The CDR3 bases are TGCGCCAGCAGTGGCCGGTCGGACGAAGAGACCCAGTACTTC.

The genes are TRBV5-1 and TRBJ2-3; D uncertain. This CDR3 has 17 amino acids. Germline V lookup: CDR1 SGHRS, CDR2 YFSETQ. Deletions cut 4 bases from V and 4 bases from J, with 22 bases between. CDR3 coding DNA: TGCGCCAGCAGCGCGCGGAAATCGGGCAACGCCCCAGATACGCAGTATTTT. Protein product: CASSARKSGNAPDTQYF.